Listed here are 21 T cell receptor beta chains from one sample, sequenced in a study of OX40 agonist ivuxolimab in advanced cancers. The protocol was immunoSEQ multiplex PCR, while the TCRdb copy is restricted to in-frame clones and leaves out a portion. The table records 90,000 or so clones, about 93% of them present only once. Sequenced material: CD4+ or CD8+ T cells sorted from blood, taken in a trial of the OX40 agonist ivuxolimab. The origin of the receptors is an adult with an advanced solid tumor such as melanoma, head and neck, liver or kidney cancer.

The chain is built from TRBV11-1 and TRBJ2-3, with D possibly TRBD2 on 6 matching bases. V shed 2 bases and J shed 1 base, with 10 bases lying between them. CDR1 and CDR2 from the germline V gene are SGHAT and FQDESV (reference sequence). The CDR3 spans 15 residues. The CDR3 loop is CASSLNSGGTDTQYF. The DNA of the CDR3 is TGTGCCAGCAGCTTAAATTCGGGAGGCACAGATACGCAGTATTTT.

The chain links TRBV18 to TRBJ2-5, with D perhaps given as TRBD1 or TRBD2 (5 bases each). The V end lost 4 bases, the J end lost 1 base, and 7 bases lay between the germline ends. This CDR3 spans 13 amino acids. Germline lookup yields CDR1 KGHSH and CDR2 LQKENI. The CDR3 coding sequence is TGTGCCAGCTCACGGGACGGCCAAGAGACCCAGTACTTC. Protein product: CASSRDGQETQYF. The whole variable domain, filled in from reference TRBV18 and TRBJ2-5, reads NAGVMQNPRHLVRRRGQEARLRCSPMKGHSHVYWYRQLPEEGLKFMVYLQKENIIDESGMPKERFSAEFPKEGPSILRIQQVVRGDSAAYFCASSRDGQETQYFGPGTRLLVL.

J is TRBJ1-1 and V is TRBV6-5; 9 bases are shared with TRBD1. Germline V gives CDR1 MNHEY, CDR2 SVGAGI. The CDR3 has 15 residues. V dropped 7 bases and J dropped 5; count of bases not matched to a gene: 11. CDR3 residues: CASTLNRGRRTEAFF. CDR3 DNA sequence: TGTGCCAGCACTCTAAACAGGGGGCGCAGGACTGAAGCTTTCTTT.

Regarding this clone: The identical CDR3 is also encoded by other nucleotide sequences in the sample. The gene calls are TRBV7-2 and TRBJ1-3; TRBD1 matches at 9 bases. Germline CDR1 SGHTA, CDR2 FQGNSA. The CDR3 loop spans 15 amino acids. V trimming: 5 bases; J trimming: 3 bases; junction bases outside the gene matches: 5. DNA for the CDR3: TGTGCCAGCAGCGACCGGACAGGGGATGGAAACACCATATATTTT. It yields the protein CASSDRTGDGNTIYF.

V is TRBV4-2 and J is TRBJ1-1; tentatively, D is TRBD1 (5 bases). Per germline, CDR1 LGHNA and CDR2 YNFKEQ. V was cut by 5 bases and J by 0 bases, with 28 bases left in between. The CDR3 is made up of 20 amino acids. The CDR3 here is CASSSPGPGRLRTMNTEAFF. CDR3 bases: TGTGCCAGCAGCAGCCCCGGTCCGGGGAGGTTGAGGACAATGAACACTGAAGCTTTCTTT.

The J gene is TRBJ2-7, the V gene TRBV7-2; 12 bases match TRBD2. Trimming cost V 4 bases and J 0 bases; bases outside gene matches: 1. The CDR3 loop spans 15 amino acids. Germline CDR1 is SGHTA and CDR2 is FQGNSA. The CDR3 sequence: CASSWTSGTSYEQYF. The CDR3 nucleotides read TGTGCCAGCAGCTGGACTAGCGGGACCTCCTACGAGCAGTACTTC.

The rearrangement uses TRBV2 and TRBJ2-1, with D possibly called TRBD1 or TRBD2 (5 bases each). V lost 2 bases, J lost 6 bases, and 14 bases lay in between. The CDR3 covers 15 residues. The germline V gene encodes CDR1 SNHLY and CDR2 FYNNEI. The CDR3 bases are TGTGCCAGCAGTGAACGGGCCCTGAGGGGCAATGAGCAGTTCTTC. It encodes CASSERALRGNEQFF.

The chain joins TRBV6-6 to TRBJ1-1; D is unresolved. CDR3 size: 14 residues. Germline V CDR1 and CDR2: MNHNY, SVGAGI (reference sequence). V was clipped by 0 bases and J by 7 bases, with 12 bases between them. The CDR3 sequence is CASSYSSNKHEAFF. CDR3 sequence (DNA): TGTGCCAGCAGTTACTCGAGCAACAAGCATGAAGCTTTCTTT.

This clone was detected once. The chain joins TRBV7-8 to TRBJ2-1; 10 nucleotides agree with TRBD2. Germline V gene data show CDR1 as SGHVS and CDR2 as FQNEAQ. V lost 7 bases, J lost 4 bases, and 7 bases stayed unmatched. This CDR3 region has 15 residues. The CDR3 loop is CASTPTSGYYNEQFF. In nucleotides, the CDR3 is TGTGCCAGCACCCCGACTAGCGGGTATTACAATGAGCAGTTCTTC.

This chain links TRBV27 with TRBJ1-1, with D possibly being TRBD1 (5 bases). Germline-derived CDR1 and CDR2 are MNHEY and SMNVEV (reference sequence). The CDR3 sequence is 15 residues long. V was cut by 5 bases and J by 1 base, with 14 bases left in between. The DNA for the CDR3 is TGTGCCAGCAGTCTAGGGGTGGGCCGGAACACTGAAGCTTTCTTT. The encoded protein is CASSLGVGRNTEAFF.

CDR3 DNA: TGTGCCATCAGTGACCCGGAGACCCAGTACTTC. Translation: CAISDPETQYF. The chain uses TRBV10-3 and TRBJ2-5; D unclear. Trimming took off 3 bases at V and 5 bases at J, with 4 bases between the two ends. This CDR3 has 11 amino acids. The germline V gene encodes CDR1 ENHRY and CDR2 SYGVKD.

This clone is a singleton in its sample. The chain links TRBV6-5 to TRBJ2-5, with unresolved D. Trimming pared 5 bases from V and 5 bases from J, leaving 9 bases between. Germline lookup yields CDR1 MNHEY and CDR2 SVGAGI. This CDR3 comprises 12 residues. The DNA of the CDR3 is TGTGCCAGCAGTGGGGTGGGGGAGACCCAGTACTTC. This codes for CASSGVGETQYF.

With regard to this clone: One junction end disagrees with the germline gene, perhaps due to a read error. The chain recombines TRBV7-7 with TRBJ2-7; D remains unclear. CDR1 is SSHAT, CDR2 FNYEAQ, per germline (reference sequence). The CDR3 has 14 amino acids. The CDR3 nucleotides are TGTGCTAGCAGATCTAACCCGATTCGTTTCGAGCAGTACTTC. Its translation is CASRSNPIRFEQYF.

This rearrangement joins TRBV30 to TRBJ2-5, with D unclear. The CDR3 runs 13 residues. The V and J ends lost 1 base and 1 base respectively, with 7 bases between them. Germline-derived CDR1 and CDR2 are GTSNPN and SVGIG (reference sequence). CDR3 protein: CAWSGRVQETQYF. The CDR3 DNA is TGTGCCTGGAGTGGGAGAGTCCAAGAGACCCAGTACTTC.

This chain connects TRBV6-5 to TRBJ1-5, with TRBD1 as a possible D gene (5 bases). V gave up 7 bases and J gave up 0 bases, with 10 bases separating them. The germline V gene encodes CDR1 MNHEY and CDR2 SVGAGI. The CDR3 has 14 residues. The CDR3 nucleotides read TGTGCCAGCACCCTCGACAGTAGCAATCAGCCCCAGCATTTT. Amino acids: CASTLDSSNQPQHF.

V and J are TRBV5-6 and TRBJ2-1, with a possible D match to TRBD1 (6 bases). V lost 0 bases and J 4 bases, leaving 11 bases between the germline ends. The CDR3 is 15 residues long. The germline V gene encodes CDR1 SGHDT and CDR2 YYEEEE. The CDR3 reads CASSLADSPYNEQFF. The DNA of the CDR3 is TGTGCCAGCAGCTTGGCGGACAGTCCTTACAATGAGCAGTTCTTC.

The genes are TRBV6-5 and TRBJ2-2; D might be TRBD1 or TRBD2, each matching 8 bases. Germline V gene lookup returns CDR1 MNHEY and CDR2 SVGAGI. The CDR3 runs 15 residues. V was shortened by 6 bases and J by 5 bases, with 16 bases between the two germline ends. The CDR3 loop is CASRDRERGTGELFF. The CDR3 DNA sequence: TGTGCCAGCAGGGACAGGGAGCGGGGGACCGGGGAGCTGTTTTTT.

V usage is TRBV5-1 and J usage is TRBJ1-3; no firm D call. Germline CDR1 is SGHRS and CDR2 is YFSETQ. Trimming took off 1 base at V and 4 bases at J, with 12 bases between the two ends. The CDR3 runs 15 residues. CDR3 in DNA: TGCGCCAGCAGCTTGTCCCCCTACGAAGGAAACACCATATATTTT. Translated: CASSLSPYEGNTIYF. Full variable domain (remainder filled in from reference TRBV5-1 and TRBJ1-3): KAGVTQTPRYLIKTRGQQVTLSCSPISGHRSVSWYQQTPGQGLQFLFEYFSETQRNKGNFPGRFSGRQFSNSRSEMNVSTLELGDSALYLCASSLSPYEGNTIYFGEGSWLTVV.

The chain has TRBV11-3 and TRBJ1-3; perhaps TRBD1 as D (5 bases). V lost 6 bases, J lost 0 bases, and 12 bases lay in between. Germline CDR1 is SGHNT and CDR2 is YENEEA. This CDR3 is 15 amino acids long. This chain's CDR3 is CASSYTGVSGNTIYF. DNA of the CDR3: TGTGCCAGCAGTTATACAGGAGTCTCTGGAAACACCATATATTTT.

V usage is TRBV6-6 and J usage is TRBJ2-7, with TRBD1 matching over 8 bases. Per germline, CDR1 MNHNY and CDR2 SVGAGI (reference sequence). J was trimmed by 9 bases and V by 6 bases; bases with no gene match: 7. CDR3 length equals 12 residues. The CDR3 protein is CASSLGTGRQYF. CDR3 DNA: TGTGCCAGCAGCCTGGGGACAGGACGGCAGTACTTC.

V is TRBV30 and J is TRBJ1-4, with a weak D call TRBD1 (5 bases). Trimming removed 6 bases from V and 7 bases from J, with 12 bases in between. This CDR3 spans 12 amino acids. Germline lookup yields CDR1 GTSNPN and CDR2 SVGIG (reference sequence). CDR3 amino acids: CACTRGSEKLFF. CDR3 DNA: TGTGCCTGTACGAGGGGTAGTGAAAAACTGTTTTTT.